The entry below describes one T cell receptor (beta chain). What it recognizes is unknown. Germline values: CDR1 SGHAT, CDR2 FQNNGV. The V gene end was trimmed by 7 bases and the J gene end by 5 bases; junction bases not matched to a gene: 12. The CDR3 contains 16 residues. The data are from a study of blood T cells in healthy people across ages. Study-level results: The fall in TCR beta diversity per million T cells was roughly linear with age. Diversity estimated from one million T cells was considered an underestimate. As naive T cell percentage varied, TCR beta diversity correlated strongly with it.

It was with a sample-barcoded 5' primer and a J-beta primer mix that a second PCR of roughly 7 to 12 cycles was run. TCRdb independently ran MiXCR on the 5' RACE reads; one entry per CDR3 protein. Of some 1.5 million distinct CDR3 sequences detected, roughly 27% appear once; the ten largest clones hold more than 6%. Sequenced: blood. The chain carries TRBV11-2 and TRBJ2-2, with TRBD1 identical over 8 bases. This sequence was found in a woman in her 30s in good health. This CDR3 reads CASTLTRTGWTGELFF. CDR3 nucleotides: TGTGCCAGCACCTTGACACGGACAGGGTGGACCGGGGAGCTGTTTTTT.